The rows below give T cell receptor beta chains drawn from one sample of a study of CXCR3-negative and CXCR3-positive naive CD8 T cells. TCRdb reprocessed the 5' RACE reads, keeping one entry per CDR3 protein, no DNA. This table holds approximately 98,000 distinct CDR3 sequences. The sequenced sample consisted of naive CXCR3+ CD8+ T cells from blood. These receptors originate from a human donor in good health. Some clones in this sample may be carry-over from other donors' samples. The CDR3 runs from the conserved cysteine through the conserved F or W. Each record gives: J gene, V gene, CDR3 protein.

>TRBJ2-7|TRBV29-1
CSVEDRGTGTYEQYF
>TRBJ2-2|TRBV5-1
CASSSQDTGELFF
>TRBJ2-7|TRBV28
CASSSRHGPIYEQYF
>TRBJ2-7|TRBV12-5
CASALRTGTARGSYEQYF
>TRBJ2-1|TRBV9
CASSVFAGDNEQFF
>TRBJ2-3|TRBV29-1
CSVGPSDHLLDTQYF
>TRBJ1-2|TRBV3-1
CASSQVLGSVTMANTF
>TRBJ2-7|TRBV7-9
CASSLGGAGSEQYF
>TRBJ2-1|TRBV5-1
CASRRGAAEQFF
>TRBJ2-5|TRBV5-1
CASSAGTSGWETQYF
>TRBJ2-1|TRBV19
CASSTSGTVDEQFF
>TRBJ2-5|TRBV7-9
CASSLGPPQETQYF
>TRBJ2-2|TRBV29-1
CSVLGSTGELFF
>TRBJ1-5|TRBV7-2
CASSLVLGTGDQPQHF
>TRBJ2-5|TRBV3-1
CASSQVLEFVETQYF
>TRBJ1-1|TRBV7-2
CASSLAGFGTEAFF
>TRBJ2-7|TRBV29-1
CSVEEGKAGSYEQYF
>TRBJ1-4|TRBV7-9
CASSLTQDPEKLFF
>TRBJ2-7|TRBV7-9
CASSPGSPSEQYF
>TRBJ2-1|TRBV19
CASSEGGPGEQFF
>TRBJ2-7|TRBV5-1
CASSLEGGDEQYF
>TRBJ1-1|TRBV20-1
CSAPGTGVLNTEAFF
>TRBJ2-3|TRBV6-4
CASSQGGDTQYF
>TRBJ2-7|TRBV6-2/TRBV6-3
CASSFGGTGAYEQYF
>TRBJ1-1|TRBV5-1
CASSLGQFETEAFF
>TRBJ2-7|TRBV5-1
CASSLGSEGGHVYEQYF
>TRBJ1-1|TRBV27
CASSSPRAEAFF
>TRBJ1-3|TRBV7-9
CASSSGTGGSGNTIYF
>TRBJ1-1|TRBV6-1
CASSEWSEGASEALF
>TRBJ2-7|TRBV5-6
CASRSDSPYEQYF
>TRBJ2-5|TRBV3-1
CASSEQNQETQYF
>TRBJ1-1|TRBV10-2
CASSADDRQNTEAFF
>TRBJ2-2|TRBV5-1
CASRRVVTGELFF
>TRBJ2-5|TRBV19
CASSWGQMYQETQYF
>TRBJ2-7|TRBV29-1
CSVDPTGRRSSYEQYF
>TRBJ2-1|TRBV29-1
CSVEVGTNEQFF
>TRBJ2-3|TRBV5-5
CASSLVPRPTDTQYF
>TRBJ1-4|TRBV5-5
CASSLEGGWSEKLFF
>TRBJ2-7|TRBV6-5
CASRPWTGGNEQYF
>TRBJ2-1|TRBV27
CASRTGTGVDEQFF
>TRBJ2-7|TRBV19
CASGQNYEQYF
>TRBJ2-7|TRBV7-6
CASSPELGAYEQYF
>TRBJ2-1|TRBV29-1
CSARLAGGGNEQFF
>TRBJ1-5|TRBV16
CASSQTDRASNQPQHF
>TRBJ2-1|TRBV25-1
CASSEWEEWGAPYNEQFF
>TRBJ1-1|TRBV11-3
CASSHTENTEAFF
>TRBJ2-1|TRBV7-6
CASSAGGYNEQFF
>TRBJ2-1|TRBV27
CASSFPRGYGDNEQFF
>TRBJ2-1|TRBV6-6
CASSYSMRDPLNEQFF
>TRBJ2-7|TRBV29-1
CSVDVAGDNYEQYF
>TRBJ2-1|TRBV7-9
CASSWFGDEQFF
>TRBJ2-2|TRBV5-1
CASGSSGGLTGELFF
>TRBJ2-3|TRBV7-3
CASSLRGGATDTQYF